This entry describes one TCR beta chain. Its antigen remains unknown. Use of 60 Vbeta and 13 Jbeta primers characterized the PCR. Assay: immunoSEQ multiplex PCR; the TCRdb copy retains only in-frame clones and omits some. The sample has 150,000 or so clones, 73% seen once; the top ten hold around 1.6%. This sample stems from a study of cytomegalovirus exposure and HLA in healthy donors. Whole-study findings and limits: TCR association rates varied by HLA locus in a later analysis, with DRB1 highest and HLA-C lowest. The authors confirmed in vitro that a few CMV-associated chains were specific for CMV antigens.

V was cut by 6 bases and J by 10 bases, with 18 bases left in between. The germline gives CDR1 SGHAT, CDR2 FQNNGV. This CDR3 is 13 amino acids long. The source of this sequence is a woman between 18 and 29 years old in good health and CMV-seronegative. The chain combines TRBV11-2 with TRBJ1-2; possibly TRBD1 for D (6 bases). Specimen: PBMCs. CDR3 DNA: TGTGCCAGCAGGCCTATAACAGGGTTTGACTACACCTTC. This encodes CASRPITGFDYTF.